This TCR beta chain was observed in a study of response to subunit inactivated influenza vaccine. Study-level results: T cells newly recruited by each seasonal influenza vaccination are few, the authors suggested.

The table lists this clonotype with a few counts. No antigen is known for it. TCRdb independently ran MiXCR on the RT-PCR reads; one entry per CDR3 protein. The sample lists around 570,000 distinct CDR3 sequences; approximately 7.1% were seen once. This receptor was taken from a man between 50 and 69 years old who received an inactivated influenza vaccine. Sequencing was performed on PBMCs from blood, taken around 25 months after vaccination.

CDR3 residues: CSARDVTLSYNEQFF. DNA of the CDR3: TGCAGTGCTAGAGATGTGACTCTCTCCTACAATGAGCAGTTCTTC. The chain employs TRBV20-1 and TRBJ2-1; D remains ambiguous. Trimming shortened V by 0 bases and J by 0 bases, and 9 bases separated the two germline ends. From germline, CDR1 is DFQATT and CDR2 SNEGSKA (reference sequence). The CDR3 runs 15 residues.